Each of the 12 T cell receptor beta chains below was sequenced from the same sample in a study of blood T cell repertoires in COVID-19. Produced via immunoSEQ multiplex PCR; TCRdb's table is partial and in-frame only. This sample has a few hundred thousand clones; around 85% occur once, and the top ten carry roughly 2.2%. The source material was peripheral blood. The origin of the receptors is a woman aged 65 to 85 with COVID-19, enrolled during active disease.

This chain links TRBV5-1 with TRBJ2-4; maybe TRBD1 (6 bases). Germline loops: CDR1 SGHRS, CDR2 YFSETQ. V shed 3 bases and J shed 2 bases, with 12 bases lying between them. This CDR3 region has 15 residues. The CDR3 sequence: CASSSLGDTKNIQYF. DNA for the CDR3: TGCGCCAGCAGCTCTCTAGGGGACACCAAAAACATTCAGTACTTC. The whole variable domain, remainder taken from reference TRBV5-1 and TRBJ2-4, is KAGVTQTPRYLIKTRGQQVTLSCSPISGHRSVSWYQQTPGQGLQFLFEYFSETQRNKGNFPGRFSGRQFSNSRSEMNVSTLELGDSALYLCASSSLGDTKNIQYFGAGTRLSVL.

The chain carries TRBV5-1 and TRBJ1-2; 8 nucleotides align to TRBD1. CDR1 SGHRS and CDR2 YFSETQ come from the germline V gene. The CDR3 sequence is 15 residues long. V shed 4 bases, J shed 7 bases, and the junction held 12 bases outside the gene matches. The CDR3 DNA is TGCGCCAGCAGCCTGGATATGGGACAGGTTTTTGGCTACACCTTC. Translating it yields CASSLDMGQVFGYTF.

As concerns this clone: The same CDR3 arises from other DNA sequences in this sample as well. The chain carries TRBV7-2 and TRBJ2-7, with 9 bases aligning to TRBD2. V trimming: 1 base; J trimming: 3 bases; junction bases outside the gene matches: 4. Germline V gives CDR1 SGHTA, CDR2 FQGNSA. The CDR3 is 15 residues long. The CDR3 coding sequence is TGTGCCAGCAGCTTAGTTGCGGGAGGGCTCTACGAGCAGTACTTC. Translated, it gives CASSLVAGGLYEQYF.

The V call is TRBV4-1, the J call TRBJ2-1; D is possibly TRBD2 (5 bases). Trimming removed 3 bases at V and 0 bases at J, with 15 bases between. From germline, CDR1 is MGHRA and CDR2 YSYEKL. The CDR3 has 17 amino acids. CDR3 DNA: TGCGCCAGCAGCCACCGCCCGGAGCGGAGCTCCTACAATGAGCAGTTCTTC. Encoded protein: CASSHRPERSSYNEQFF.

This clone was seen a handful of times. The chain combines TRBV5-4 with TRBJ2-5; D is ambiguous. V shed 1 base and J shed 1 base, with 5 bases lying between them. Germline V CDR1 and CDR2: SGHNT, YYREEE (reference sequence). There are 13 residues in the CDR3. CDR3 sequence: CASSLSSQETQYF. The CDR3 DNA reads TGTGCCAGCAGCTTGTCCTCCCAAGAGACCCAGTACTTC.

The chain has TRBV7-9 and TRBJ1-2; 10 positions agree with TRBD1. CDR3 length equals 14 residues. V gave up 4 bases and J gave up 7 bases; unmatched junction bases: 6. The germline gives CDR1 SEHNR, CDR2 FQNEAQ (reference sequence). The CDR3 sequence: CASSWETGGFGYTF. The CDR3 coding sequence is TGTGCCAGCAGCTGGGAGACAGGGGGCTTTGGCTACACCTTC.

The CDR3 DNA is TGTGCCAGCAGTGAAGCCCTGGGACACTCTGGAAACACCATATATTTT. Protein: CASSEALGHSGNTIYF. The chain combines TRBV6-1 with TRBJ1-3; D is possibly TRBD1 (6 bases). This CDR3 comprises 16 residues. The germline V gene has CDR1 MNHNS and CDR2 SASEGT. V lost 0 bases and J lost 0, with 9 bases in between.

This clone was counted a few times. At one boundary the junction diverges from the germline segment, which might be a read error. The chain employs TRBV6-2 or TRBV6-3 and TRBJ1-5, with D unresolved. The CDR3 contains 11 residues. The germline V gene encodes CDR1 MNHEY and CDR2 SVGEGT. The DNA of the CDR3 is TGTGCCAGCAGTTACGGACCTAGGGAGTATTTT. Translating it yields CASSYGPREYF.

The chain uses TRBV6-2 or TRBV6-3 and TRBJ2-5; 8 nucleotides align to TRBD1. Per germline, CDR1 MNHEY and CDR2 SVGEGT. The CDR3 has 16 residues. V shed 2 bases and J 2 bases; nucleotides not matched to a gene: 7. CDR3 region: CASSYALRDRQETQYF. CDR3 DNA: TGTGCCAGCAGTTACGCCCTCCGGGACAGGCAAGAGACCCAGTACTTC.

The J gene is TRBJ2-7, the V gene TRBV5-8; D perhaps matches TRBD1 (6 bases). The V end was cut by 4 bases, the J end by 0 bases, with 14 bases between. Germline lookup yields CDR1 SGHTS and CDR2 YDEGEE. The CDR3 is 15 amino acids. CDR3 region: CASSRDILFSYEQYF. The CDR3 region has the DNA TGTGCCAGCAGCCGGGACATATTATTCTCCTACGAGCAGTACTTC.

CDR3 sequence (DNA): TGTGCCAGCAGCCTCACCGGGACTAGCGGCTACGAGCAGTACTTC. It translates to CASSLTGTSGYEQYF. The chain joins TRBV5-4 to TRBJ2-7, with 11 bases that match TRBD2. The CDR3 consists of 15 residues. V dropped 4 bases and J dropped 3; count of bases not matched to a gene: 6. CDR1 is SGHNT and CDR2 is YYREEE in the germline V gene (reference sequence).

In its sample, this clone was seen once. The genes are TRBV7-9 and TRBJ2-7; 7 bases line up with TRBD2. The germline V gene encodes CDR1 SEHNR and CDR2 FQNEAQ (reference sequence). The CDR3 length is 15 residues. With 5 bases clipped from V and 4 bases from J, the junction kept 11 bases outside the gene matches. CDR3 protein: CASSHSERRGYEQYF. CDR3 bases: TGTGCCAGCAGCCACTCCGAGAGGCGGGGGTACGAGCAGTACTTC.